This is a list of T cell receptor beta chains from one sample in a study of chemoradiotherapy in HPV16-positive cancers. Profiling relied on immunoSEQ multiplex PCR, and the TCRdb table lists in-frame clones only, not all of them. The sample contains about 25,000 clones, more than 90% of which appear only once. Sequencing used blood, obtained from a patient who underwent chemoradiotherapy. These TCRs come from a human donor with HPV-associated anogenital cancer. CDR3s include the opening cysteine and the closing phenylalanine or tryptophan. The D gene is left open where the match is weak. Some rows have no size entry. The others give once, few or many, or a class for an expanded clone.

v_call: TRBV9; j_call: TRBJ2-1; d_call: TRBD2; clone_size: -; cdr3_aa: CASSSRDYPYNEQFF; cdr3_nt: TGTGCCAGCAGCTCCAGGGACTACCCCTACAATGAGCAGTTCTTC
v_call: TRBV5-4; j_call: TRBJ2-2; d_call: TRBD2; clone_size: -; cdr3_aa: CASSLGAGAVGGELFF; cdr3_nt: TGTGCCAGCAGCTTGGGAGCGGGGGCGGTCGGCGGGGAGCTGTTTTTT
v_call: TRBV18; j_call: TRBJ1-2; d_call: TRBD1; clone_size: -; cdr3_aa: CASSPGDRGLNYGYTF; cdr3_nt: TGTGCCAGCTCACCAGGGGACAGGGGACTTAACTATGGCTACACCTTC
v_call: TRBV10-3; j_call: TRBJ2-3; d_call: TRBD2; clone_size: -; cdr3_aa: CATWTSGVQDTQYF; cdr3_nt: TGTGCCACCTGGACTAGCGGGGTACAAGATACGCAGTATTTT
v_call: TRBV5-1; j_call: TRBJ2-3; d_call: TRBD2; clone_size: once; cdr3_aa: CASRLAGGPSTTDTQYF; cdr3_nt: TGCGCCAGCAGGTTAGCGGGAGGCCCCTCAACCACAGATACGCAGTATTTT
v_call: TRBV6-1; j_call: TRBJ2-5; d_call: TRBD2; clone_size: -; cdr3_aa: CASSSPGLGSETQYF; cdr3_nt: TGTGCCAGCAGTTCCCCGGGACTAGGGTCAGAGACCCAGTACTTC
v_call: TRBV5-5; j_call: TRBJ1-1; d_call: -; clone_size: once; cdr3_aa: CASSLYLRQSQYSEAFF; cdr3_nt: TGTGCCAGCAGCTTATATTTACGACAGAGCCAATATTCTGAAGCTTTCTTT
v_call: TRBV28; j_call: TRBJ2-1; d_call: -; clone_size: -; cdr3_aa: CASSPITHEQFF; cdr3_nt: TGTGCCAGCAGTCCAATCACGCATGAGCAGTTCTTC
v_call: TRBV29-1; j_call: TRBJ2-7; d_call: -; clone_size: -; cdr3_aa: CSVDGVWGSSYEQYF; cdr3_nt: TGCAGCGTTGACGGAGTCTGGGGGTCCTCCTACGAGCAGTACTTC
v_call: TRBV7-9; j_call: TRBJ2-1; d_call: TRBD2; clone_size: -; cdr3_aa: CASSRGREAFNNEQFF; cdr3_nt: TGTGCCAGCAGCCGGGGGCGGGAGGCCTTCAACAATGAGCAGTTCTTC
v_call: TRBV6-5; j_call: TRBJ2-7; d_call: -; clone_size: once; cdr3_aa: CASSEKQAYEQYF; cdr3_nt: TGTGCCAGCAGTGAAAAGCAGGCCTACGAGCAGTACTTC
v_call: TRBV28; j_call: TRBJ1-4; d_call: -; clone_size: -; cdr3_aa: CASSPTRRRNEKLFF; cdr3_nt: TGTGCCAGCAGTCCAACCCGTAGGAGGAATGAAAAACTGTTTTTT
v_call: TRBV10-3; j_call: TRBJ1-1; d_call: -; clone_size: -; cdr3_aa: CAIRFLSDLNTEAFF; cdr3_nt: TGTGCCATCAGATTCCTCTCGGACTTGAACACTGAAGCTTTCTTT
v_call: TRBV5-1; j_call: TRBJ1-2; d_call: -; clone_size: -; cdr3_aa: CASSFEGTYGYTF; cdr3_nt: TGCGCCAGCAGCTTTGAGGGCACCTATGGCTACACCTTC
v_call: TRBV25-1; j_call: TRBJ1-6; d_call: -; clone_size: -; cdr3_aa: CASSEGGPWGNSPLHF; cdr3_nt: TGTGCCAGCAGTGAAGGGGGGCCGTGGGGTAATTCACCCCTCCACTTT
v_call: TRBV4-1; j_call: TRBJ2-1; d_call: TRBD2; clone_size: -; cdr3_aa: CASSQDGLAGDNEQFF; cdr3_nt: TGCGCCAGCAGCCAAGATGGACTAGCGGGGGACAATGAGCAGTTCTTC
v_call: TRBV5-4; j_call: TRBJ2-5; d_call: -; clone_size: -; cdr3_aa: CASSLLTQETQYF; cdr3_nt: TGTGCCAGCAGCTTACTTACCCAAGAGACCCAGTACTTC
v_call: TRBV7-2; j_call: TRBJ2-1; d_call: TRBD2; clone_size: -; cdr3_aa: CASSLWTSGSQEQFF; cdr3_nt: TGTGCCAGCAGCTTATGGACTAGCGGGAGTCAAGAGCAGTTCTTC
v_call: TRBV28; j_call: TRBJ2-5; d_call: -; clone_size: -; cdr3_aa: CASSSHTEETQYF; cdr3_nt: TGTGCCAGCAGTTCTCACACGGAAGAGACCCAGTACTTC
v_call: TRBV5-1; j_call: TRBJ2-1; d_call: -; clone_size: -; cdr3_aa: CASSIGWRENEQFF; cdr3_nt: TGCGCCAGCAGCATTGGCTGGCGCGAAAATGAGCAGTTCTTC
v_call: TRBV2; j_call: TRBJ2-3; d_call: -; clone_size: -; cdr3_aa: CASSAPRQRVMDTQYF; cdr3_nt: TGTGCCAGCAGTGCTCCGCGTCAGCGGGTAATGGATACGCAGTATTTT
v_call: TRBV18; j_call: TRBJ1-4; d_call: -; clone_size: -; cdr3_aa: CASSPRDGANEKLFF; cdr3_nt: TGTGCCAGCTCACCACGGGATGGCGCTAATGAAAAACTGTTTTTT
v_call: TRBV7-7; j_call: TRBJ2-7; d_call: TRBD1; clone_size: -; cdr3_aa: CASSSGQGVDEQYF; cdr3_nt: TGTGCCAGCAGCTCCGGACAGGGGGTGGACGAGCAGTACTTC
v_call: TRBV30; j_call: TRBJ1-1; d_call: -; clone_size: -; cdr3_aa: CAWSPATEAFF; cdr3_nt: TGTGCCTGGAGTCCGGCCACTGAAGCTTTCTTT
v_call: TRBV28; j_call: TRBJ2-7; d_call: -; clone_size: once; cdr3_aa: CASSGYQGYYEQYF; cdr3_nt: TGTGCCAGCAGTGGGTATCAGGGCTACTACGAGCAGTACTTC
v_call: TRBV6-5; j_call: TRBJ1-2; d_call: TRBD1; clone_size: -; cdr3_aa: CASSYSGQGYGYTF; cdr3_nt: TGTGCCAGCAGTTACTCCGGACAGGGGTATGGCTACACCTTC
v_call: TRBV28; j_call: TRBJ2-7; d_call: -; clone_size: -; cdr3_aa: CASSFRAYEQYF; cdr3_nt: TGTGCCAGCAGTTTCCGGGCCTACGAGCAGTACTTC
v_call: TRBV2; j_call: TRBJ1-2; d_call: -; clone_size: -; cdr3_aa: CASSESLTGYADGYTF; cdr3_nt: TGTGCCAGCAGTGAATCCTTGACCGGTTATGCGGATGGCTACACCTTC
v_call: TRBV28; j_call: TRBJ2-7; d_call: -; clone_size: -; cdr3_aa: CASSPLLDKAGEQYF; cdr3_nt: TGTGCCAGCAGCCCCCTTCTGGATAAAGCGGGCGAGCAGTACTTC
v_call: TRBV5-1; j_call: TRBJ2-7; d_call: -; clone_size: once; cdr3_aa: CASSLGRNYEQYF; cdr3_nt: TGCGCCAGCAGCTTGGGCAGGAACTACGAGCAGTACTTC
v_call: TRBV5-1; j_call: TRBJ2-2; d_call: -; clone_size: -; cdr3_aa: CASSLGRNTGELFF; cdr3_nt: TGCGCCAGCAGCTTAGGGCGGAACACCGGGGAGCTGTTTTTT
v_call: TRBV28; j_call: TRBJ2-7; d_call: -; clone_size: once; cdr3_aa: CASSLQGKRYEQYF; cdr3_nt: TGTGCCAGCAGTTTACAGGGGAAACGCTACGAGCAGTACTTC
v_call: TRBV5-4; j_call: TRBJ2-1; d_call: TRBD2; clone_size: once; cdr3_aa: CASSLGLAGGNEQFF; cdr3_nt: TGTGCCAGCAGCTTGGGGCTAGCGGGTGGGAATGAGCAGTTCTTC
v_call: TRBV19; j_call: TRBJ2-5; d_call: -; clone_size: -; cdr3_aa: CASSGQSGAETQYF; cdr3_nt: TGTGCCAGTAGTGGACAGTCTGGGGCGGAGACCCAGTACTTC
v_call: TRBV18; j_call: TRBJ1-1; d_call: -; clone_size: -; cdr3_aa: CASSPWNTNTEAFF; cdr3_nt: TGTGCCAGCTCACCCTGGAATACGAACACTGAAGCTTTCTTT
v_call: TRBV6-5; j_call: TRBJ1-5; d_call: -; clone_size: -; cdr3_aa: CASSPAGLNQPQHF; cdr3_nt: TGTGCCAGCAGCCCGGCCGGGTTAAATCAGCCCCAGCATTTT
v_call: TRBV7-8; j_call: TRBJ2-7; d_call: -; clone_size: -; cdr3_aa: CASSLARAGGRYEQYF; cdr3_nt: TGTGCCAGCAGCTTAGCCCGGGCAGGAGGTCGCTACGAGCAGTACTTC
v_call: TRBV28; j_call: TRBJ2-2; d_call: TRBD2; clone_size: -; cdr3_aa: CASSPRTSALTGELFF; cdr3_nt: TGTGCCAGCAGTCCACGGACTAGCGCCCTCACCGGGGAGCTGTTTTTT
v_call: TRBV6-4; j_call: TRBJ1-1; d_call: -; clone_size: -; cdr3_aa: CASRGYEAFF; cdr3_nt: TGTGCCAGCCGCGGATATGAAGCTTTCTTT
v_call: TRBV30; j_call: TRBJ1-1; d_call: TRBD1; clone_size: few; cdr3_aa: CAWDLGQGNTEAFF; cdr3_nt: TGTGCCTGGGACCTTGGACAGGGAAACACTGAAGCTTTCTTT
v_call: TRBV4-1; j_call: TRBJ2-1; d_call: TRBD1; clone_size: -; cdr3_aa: CASSQGDSGGNNEQFF; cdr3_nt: TGCGCCAGCAGCCAAGGGGACAGTGGAGGAAACAATGAGCAGTTCTTC
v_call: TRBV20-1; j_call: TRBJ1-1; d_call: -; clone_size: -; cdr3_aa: CSAYHPVAFF; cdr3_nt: TGCAGTGCCTACCACCCGGTAGCTTTCTTT
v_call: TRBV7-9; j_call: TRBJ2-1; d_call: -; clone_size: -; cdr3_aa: CASSLVLINEQFF; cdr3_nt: TGTGCCAGCAGCTTAGTCCTAATTAATGAGCAGTTCTTC